Shown below are 29 T cell receptor beta chains from a single sample sequenced in a study of T cells in Graves' hyperthyroidism and ophthalmopathy. TCR beta CDR3 regions were amplified from RNA transcripts. RT-PCR in the first round (using the HTBI primer set) targeted the TCR CDR3. TCRdb fed the multiplex PCR reads into MiXCR, producing one record per CDR3 protein. The repertoire holds approximately 400,000 distinct CDR3 sequences, with around 16% as singletons. The sequenced sample was blood. The receptor source for this set is a woman between 18 and 29 years old with Graves' hyperthyroidism.

This clonotype was seen a handful of times. The junction does not match germline at one end; this may be a read error. The rearrangement joins TRBV6-2 or TRBV6-3 to TRBJ2-2, with D hard to call. The V gene's germline CDR1 is MNHEY and CDR2 SVGEGT. The CDR3 consists of 17 residues. CDR3 in DNA: TGTGCCAACAGTTACTCGGGCAGACTCAGGAACACCGGGGAGCTGTTTTTT. Translating it yields CANSYSGRLRNTGELFF.

There are a few counts of this clonotype. This chain links TRBV19 with TRBJ1-2; D is undetermined. Trimming cost V 1 base and J 3 bases, with 9 bases left between them. CDR3 length: 14 amino acids. Germline V gene sequence: CDR1 LNHDA, CDR2 SQIVND (reference sequence). The CDR3 region has the DNA TGTGCCAGTAGTATAGTGGCCAACGACTATGGCTACACCTTC. Residues: CASSIVANDYGYTF.

This clonotype occurred many times. The rearrangement uses TRBV20-1 and TRBJ2-7, with TRBD2 matching over 9 bases. Germline V lookup: CDR1 DFQATT, CDR2 SNEGSKA (reference sequence). Germline trimming cut 3 bases from V and 2 bases from J; bases unmatched to any gene: 5. CDR3 length: 14 amino acids. This CDR3 reads CSASSGLATYEQYF. CDR3 coding DNA: TGCAGTGCTAGTTCGGGACTAGCCACCTACGAGCAGTACTTC.

As for this clonotype: This may come from a read error, since a much larger clone is one base off. This chain joins TRBV6-1 and TRBJ2-5; a weak D match, TRBD1 (6 bases). The CDR3 totals 15 residues. Germline CDR1 MNHNS, CDR2 SASEGT. CDR3: CATSEPGQLKETQYF. The CDR3 nucleotides are TGTGCCACCAGTGAGCCCGGACAGCTCAAAGAGACCCAGTACTTC.

The J gene is TRBJ2-5, the V gene TRBV27; 10 nucleotides align to TRBD2. This CDR3 is 17 amino acids long. Germline V gene sequence: CDR1 MNHEY, CDR2 SMNVEV (reference sequence). The ends lost 5 bases at V and 5 bases at J; junction bases unmatched: 14. The DNA for the CDR3 is TGTGCCAGCAGTCCCATAGCGGGAGGTCCCACGACGGAGACCCAGTACTTC. As protein: CASSPIAGGPTTETQYF.

This clonotype was recorded many times. The V and J genes are TRBV2 and TRBJ1-2, with D perhaps TRBD1 (5 bases). CDR3 size: 14 residues. With 3 bases removed from V and 0 bases from J, the gap between germline ends came to 8 bases. CDR1 and CDR2 from the germline V gene are SNHLY and FYNNEI. The CDR3 DNA follows: TGTGCCAGCAGTGAGCAGGGAGCTAACTATGGCTACACCTTC. Translated: CASSEQGANYGYTF.

The rearrangement links TRBV15 to TRBJ2-7; perhaps TRBD1 as D (6 bases). Germline V CDR1 and CDR2: LNHNV, YYDKDF (reference sequence). Trimming pared 4 bases from V and 0 bases from J, leaving 16 bases between. The CDR3 is 16 residues long. CDR3 in amino acids: CATSTGRDTFSYEQYF. CDR3 nucleotides: TGTGCCACCAGCACAGGACGGGACACCTTCTCCTACGAGCAGTACTTC.

This clonotype was counted only a few times. The chain uses TRBV19 and TRBJ2-5; 7 bases fit TRBD2. Germline values: CDR1 LNHDA, CDR2 SQIVND (reference sequence). Trimming at V came to 3 bases and at J to 1 base, leaving 5 bases not matched to a gene. This CDR3 spans 15 amino acids. CDR3 DNA: TGTGCCAGTAGTATCGGTCTAGCGGCCCAAGAGACCCAGTACTTC. Translation gives CASSIGLAAQETQYF. The full variable domain, its missing parts supplied by reference TRBV19 and TRBJ2-5, is DGGITQSPKYLFRKEGQNVTLSCEQNLNHDAMYWYRQDPGQGLRLIYYSQIVNDFQKGDIAEGYSVSREKKESFPLTVTSAQKNPTAFYLCASSIGLAAQETQYFGPGTRLLVL.

This clonotype has a count of ten or more. The chain has TRBV6-5 and TRBJ2-3; no definite D call. The CDR3 runs 18 residues. Trimming stripped 0 bases from V and 0 bases from J, with 16 bases between. Germline V CDR1 and CDR2: MNHEY, SVGAGI. The CDR3 region has the DNA TGTGCCAGCAGTTACTCAAAACCCCAAGGGATAAGCACAGATACGCAGTATTTT. Encoded protein: CASSYSKPQGISTDTQYF.

The CDR3 bases are TGTGCCAGCAGTTTAAGGGCCATCTATGGCTACACCTTC. Its translation: CASSLRAIYGYTF. The chain uses TRBV12-3 or TRBV12-4 and TRBJ1-2; D is unclear. With 2 bases removed from V and 4 bases from J, the gap between germline ends came to 8 bases. CDR3 size: 13 residues.

This clonotype was detected only a few times. V usage is TRBV5-1 and J usage is TRBJ2-3; D possibly matches TRBD1 or TRBD2 (5 bases each). The germline V gene encodes CDR1 SGHRS and CDR2 YFSETQ. The germline V and J ends were trimmed by 4 bases and 4 bases, with 13 bases remaining between them. This CDR3 has 14 amino acids. CDR3 nucleotide sequence: TGCGCCAGCAGCCTCACCTTGGGGGCAGATACGCAGTATTTT. This sequence encodes CASSLTLGADTQYF.

This clonotype has a count of ten or more. The chain links TRBV6-1 to TRBJ2-1; 10 nucleotides line up with TRBD2. V lost 5 bases to trimming and J lost 5 bases; unmatched junction nucleotides: 12. The germline CDR1 and CDR2 sequences are MNHNS and SASEGT. The CDR3 totals 17 residues. As DNA, the CDR3 is TGTGCCAGCAGTCCTGGGGGAGCGGGGGGGCCCCACAATGAGCAGTTCTTC. Protein product: CASSPGGAGGPHNEQFF.

This clonotype came up many times. This rearrangement joins TRBV2 to TRBJ1-1; a weak D match, TRBD1 (6 bases). Trimming pared 4 bases from V and 1 base from J, leaving 13 bases between. The CDR3 is 15 residues long. The germline CDR1 and CDR2 sequences are SNHLY and FYNNEI. The CDR3 region has the DNA TGTGCCAGCAGTGGGCTTGGGGGCGGGAACACTGAAGCTTTCTTT. It specifies CASSGLGGGNTEAFF. The whole variable domain, remainder taken from reference TRBV2 and TRBJ1-1, is EPEVTQTPSHQVTQMGQEVILRCVPISNHLYFYWYRQILGQKVEFLVSFYNNEISEKSEIFDDQFSVERPDGSNFTLKIRSTKLEDSAMYFCASSGLGGGNTEAFFGQGTRLTVV.

This clonotype occurred many times. The gene calls are TRBV27 and TRBJ2-7; 7 nucleotides agree with TRBD1. The germline CDR1 and CDR2 sequences are MNHEY and SMNVEV (reference sequence). Trimming at V came to 5 bases and at J to 4 bases, leaving 11 bases not matched to a gene. The CDR3 totals 15 residues. CDR3 coding DNA: TGTGCCAGCAGTCCCGACAGGGAATGGGGTTACGAGCAGTACTTC. Its protein product is CASSPDREWGYEQYF.

This clonotype was picked up a small number of times. This sequence joins TRBV7-9 and TRBJ2-1; 10 nucleotides match TRBD2. Germline V gene data show CDR1 as SEHNR and CDR2 as FQNEAQ (reference sequence). J lost 7 bases, V lost 5 bases, and 11 bases had no gene match. This CDR3 comprises 16 residues. CDR3 protein: CASSQKAGGYGNEQFF. The CDR3 DNA sequence: TGTGCCAGCAGCCAAAAAGCGGGAGGGTACGGGAATGAGCAGTTCTTC.

The V gene is TRBV6-5, the J gene TRBJ1-5, with 7 bases fitting TRBD1. With 0 bases clipped from V and 2 bases from J, the junction kept 4 bases outside the gene matches. Germline V gene lookup returns CDR1 MNHEY and CDR2 SVGAGI. The CDR3 is 16 amino acids. CDR3 loop: CASSYSRGTGNQPQHF. CDR3 in DNA: TGTGCCAGCAGTTACTCGCGGGGGACAGGCAATCAGCCCCAGCATTTT.

V is TRBV29-1 and J is TRBJ2-7, with TRBD2 matching 7 bases. CDR1 and CDR2 (germline): SQVTM, ANQGSEA. This CDR3 is built from 13 residues. V trimming: 6 bases; J trimming: 3 bases; junction bases outside the gene matches: 8. The CDR3 reads CSVDLGTNYEQYF. In DNA form, the CDR3 reads TGCAGCGTGGATCTCGGGACTAACTACGAGCAGTACTTC.

This clonotype has ten or more counts. The chain links TRBV12-3 or TRBV12-4 to TRBJ2-6; the D is unclear. With 6 bases removed from V and 1 base from J, the gap between germline ends came to 10 bases. The CDR3 consists of 15 residues. Here the CDR3 DNA reads TGTGCCAGCAGCTCTACATTGTCTGGGGCCAACGTCCTGACTTTC. Translated: CASSSTLSGANVLTF.

In this sample, this clonotype turned up a few times. V and J are TRBV20-1 and TRBJ2-3; 7 bases align to TRBD1. Per germline, CDR1 DFQATT and CDR2 SNEGSKA (reference sequence). V lost 3 bases to trimming and J lost 3 bases; unmatched junction nucleotides: 6. This CDR3 region has 14 residues. CDR3 in amino acids: CSASKGAGTDTQYF. The CDR3 bases are TGCAGTGCTAGCAAGGGGGCCGGTACAGATACGCAGTATTTT.

This clonotype was seen repeatedly, ten times or more. The chain carries TRBV20-1 and TRBJ1-5, with D perhaps TRBD1 (5 bases). The CDR3 runs to 13 residues. Looked up from germline, CDR1 is DFQATT and CDR2 is SNEGSKA (reference sequence). Trimming shortened V by 1 base and J by 4 bases, and 8 bases separated the two germline ends. The CDR3 spells CSARADRNQPQHF. The CDR3 DNA sequence: TGCAGTGCTAGAGCCGACAGAAATCAGCCCCAGCATTTT.

This clonotype was seen ten or more times. CDR3 amino acids: CASRPDRELYEQYF. The CDR3 DNA reads TGTGCCAGCAGACCGGACAGGGAACTTTACGAGCAGTACTTC. The chain is built from TRBV12-3 or TRBV12-4 and TRBJ2-7; 8 positions match TRBD1. This CDR3 has 14 residues. The trim removed 6 bases at V and 4 bases at J, leaving 8 bases unmatched.

This clonotype came up many times. The rearrangement links TRBV20-1 to TRBJ1-2, with D perhaps TRBD1 (5 bases). Germline lookup yields CDR1 DFQATT and CDR2 SNEGSKA (reference sequence). The ends were cut back, 0 bases at V and 4 bases at J, with 9 bases in the middle. This CDR3 region has 13 residues. CDR3 region: CSARDGTLYGYTF. CDR3 nucleotides: TGCAGTGCTAGAGACGGGACGCTCTATGGCTACACCTTC.

This clonotype was picked up a small number of times. The chain couples TRBV6-1 to TRBJ1-2, with 9 nucleotides matching TRBD1. Trimming cost V 6 bases and J 6 bases; bases outside gene matches: 5. There are 13 residues in the CDR3. In germline, CDR1 is MNHNS, CDR2 SASEGT. CDR3 coding DNA: TGTGCCAGCAGCGGGGACAGGGTAAATGGCTACACCTTC. Its protein product is CASSGDRVNGYTF.

The table lists this clonotype with many counts. This chain joins TRBV12-3 or TRBV12-4 and TRBJ2-1; possibly TRBD2 for D (5 bases). The CDR3 has 14 amino acids. Trimming stripped 7 bases from V and 5 bases from J, with 15 bases between. The CDR3 here is CASTLPPADNEQFF. The CDR3 DNA is TGTGCCAGCACTCTACCCCCAGCGGACAATGAGCAGTTCTTC.

This clonotype was observed a few times. The chain links TRBV6-1 to TRBJ1-2, with 7 bases aligning to TRBD1. V was clipped by 5 bases and J by 0 bases; unmatched bases: 6. Germline V gene data show CDR1 as MNHNS and CDR2 as SASEGT. The CDR3 totals 15 residues. CDR3 region: CASSSQDRANYGYTF. CDR3 DNA sequence: TGTGCCAGCAGTTCACAAGACAGGGCTAACTATGGCTACACCTTC.

This clonotype was counted many times. The V gene is TRBV20-1, the J gene TRBJ2-2, with D unclear. Trimming removed 3 bases at V and 2 bases at J, with 4 bases between. This CDR3 has 12 residues. Germline V gives CDR1 DFQATT, CDR2 SNEGSKA (reference sequence). CDR3 loop: CSARPNTGELFF. CDR3 nucleotides: TGCAGTGCTAGGCCTAACACCGGGGAGCTGTTTTTT.

The J gene is TRBJ2-2, the V gene TRBV4-2; TRBD1 is a possible D gene (6 bases). V lost 0 bases to trimming and J lost 6 bases, with 17 bases between them. This CDR3 is 17 amino acids long. Looked up from germline, CDR1 is LGHNA and CDR2 is YNFKEQ. CDR3 bases: TGTGCCAGCAGCCAAGATCCCAGTTCTTGGGGGCCCGGGGAGCTGTTTTTT. Residues: CASSQDPSSWGPGELFF.

The chain joins TRBV6-1 to TRBJ2-3; 8 positions agree with TRBD1. The CDR3 extends over 15 amino acids. Germline-derived CDR1 and CDR2 are MNHNS and SASEGT. V lost 4 bases to trimming and J lost 0 bases; unmatched junction nucleotides: 3. The CDR3 DNA reads TGTGCCAGCAGTGGCTACAGGGGGAGCACAGATACGCAGTATTTT. Its translation is CASSGYRGSTDTQYF.

CDR3 sequence reads: CASSLGRGQVYEQYF. CDR3 bases: TGTGCCAGCAGCTTAGGCAGGGGACAGGTCTACGAGCAGTACTTC. The chain recombines TRBV5-5 with TRBJ2-7; 8 bases line up with TRBD1. The germline gives CDR1 SGHKS, CDR2 YYEKEE (reference sequence). Unmatched junction bases numbered 7, after V lost 2 bases and J lost 3 bases. The CDR3 loop spans 15 amino acids.